This TCR beta chain is drawn from a study of T cells in women clearing cervical HPV infection. Study summary: HLA type could not be excluded as a confounder.

Clones were read by immunoSEQ multiplex PCR, and TCRdb kept only the in-frame ones, dropping some. The table gives some 40,000 clones; the top ten clones make up roughly 6.8% of it. The germline V gene encodes CDR1 LNHDA and CDR2 SQIVND (reference sequence). J lost 7 bases, V lost 4 bases, and 12 bases had no gene match. The CDR3 is 17 residues long. A remark on this clone: Read data end 3 residues before the CDR3 end; the end is taken from the germline J gene.

This receptor was taken from a woman aged 18 to 75 with a cervical HPV16 infection that either progressed to CIN3+ or cleared (not recorded which). The sequenced sample was blood buffy coat. The chain couples TRBV19 to TRBJ2-2; 10 nucleotides agree with TRBD2. The CDR3 spells CASSREAGGPVSGELFF. Partial CDR3 DNA: TGTGCCAGTAGTAGAGAAGCGGGAGGGCCGGTCAGCGGGGAG.